The 7 T cell receptor beta chains in this list originate from one sample, sequenced in a study of spatial heterogeneity in lung cancer. Study outcomes and limitations: Expanded intratumoral alpha and beta TCR counts tracked tumor mutation counts.

Which antigens these TCRs recognize remains unknown. TCRdb re-called the 5' RACE reads through MiXCR, storing one row per CDR3 protein. The sample shows around 15,000 distinct CDR3 sequences, about 7% of them seen only once. Time point reported: sample taken at primary tumor resection. This material consisted of lung tumor tissue, taken at surgery. The receptors stem from a male donor with early-stage non-small cell lung cancer.

This clonotype was recorded many times. The chain is built from TRBV6-5 and TRBJ1-2, with D possibly TRBD1 on 5 matching bases. V lost 10 bases and J lost 4, with 19 bases in between. CDR3 length: 14 amino acids. Germline CDR1 MNHEY, CDR2 SVGAGI. CDR3 in DNA: TGTGCCACTGGGAGACAGCCCCTAATCTATGGCTACACCTTC. It specifies CATGRQPLIYGYTF.

In this sample, this clonotype is medium-sized. The genes are TRBV29-1 and TRBJ2-3; 7 bases align to TRBD2. In germline, CDR1 is SQVTM, CDR2 ANQGSEA. The CDR3 is made up of 12 amino acids. V lost 7 bases and J lost 1; bases outside the gene matches: 2. The CDR3 spells CSAGLGTDTQYF. Here the CDR3 DNA reads TGCAGCGCCGGACTAGGCACAGATACGCAGTATTTT.

This clonotype was counted ten times or more. The chain uses TRBV12-3 or TRBV12-4 and TRBJ2-5; the match to TRBD2 covers 14 bases. The J segment lost 3 bases and the V segment lost 6 bases, leaving 6 bases of the junction unmatched. This CDR3 region has 16 residues. CDR3 region: CASSRLAGGPKETQYF. CDR3 in DNA: TGTGCCAGCAGCCGACTAGCGGGGGGGCCTAAAGAGACCCAGTACTTC.

A few counts support this clonotype. This may be a read error, as it is one base from a much larger clone. The chain joins TRBV7-2 to TRBJ2-3; D possibly corresponds to TRBD1 (6 bases). The CDR3 is made up of 14 amino acids. Germline V gene lookup returns CDR1 SGHTA and CDR2 FQGNSA. Trimming removed 1 base at V and 1 base at J, with 6 bases between. The DNA for the CDR3 is TGTGCCAGCAGCTTAGGACAGGGCACAGATACGCAGTATTTT. Its translation is CASSLGQGTDTQYF.

This clonotype was found a few times. This chain connects TRBV20-1 to TRBJ2-2, with D tentatively TRBD2 (5 bases). Germline CDR1 and CDR2: DFQATT and SNEGSKA (reference sequence). Trimming stripped 6 bases from V and 4 bases from J, with 12 bases between. The CDR3 runs 13 residues. The CDR3 DNA follows: TGCAGTGCACTCGGCGGGCCCACCGGGGAGCTGTTTTTT. The encoded protein is CSALGGPTGELFF.

This clonotype was found many times. The chain couples TRBV11-1 to TRBJ2-7, with 10 nucleotides matching TRBD2. This CDR3 contains 14 residues. The germline V gene encodes CDR1 SGHAT and CDR2 FQDESV (reference sequence). V dropped 3 bases and J dropped 4; count of bases not matched to a gene: 3. CDR3 loop: CASSFLAGVYEQYF. Here the CDR3 DNA reads TGTGCCAGCAGCTTCCTAGCGGGAGTGTACGAGCAGTACTTC. The entire variable domain, with the rest obtained from reference TRBV11-1 and TRBJ2-7, is as follows: EAEVAQSPRYKITEKSQAVAFWCDPISGHATLYWYRQILGQGPELLVQFQDESVVDDSQLPKDRFSAERLKGVDSTLKIQPAELGDSAMYLCASSFLAGVYEQYFGPGTRLTVT.

This clonotype was observed at least ten times. This sequence joins TRBV6-1 and TRBJ2-3; D gene ambiguous. The CDR3 totals 11 residues. Trimming cost V 3 bases and J 6 bases, with 4 bases left between them. CDR1 MNHNS and CDR2 SASEGT come from the germline V gene. CDR3 nucleotide sequence: TGTGCCAGCAGTGAGTGGGATACGCAGTATTTT. It codes for CASSEWDTQYF.